This section outlines one T cell receptor beta chain sequence together with its context. This clone was observed at least ten times. Its recognized antigen is unknown. For sequencing input, CVID and control samples contributed equivalent amounts of genomic DNA. For every sample, a 60 bp segment covering the rearranged TCRbeta CDR3 region was amplified and then sequenced. TCRbeta amplification used the immunoSEQ assay, a bias-corrected multiplex PCR with high-throughput sequencing. The original pipeline was this. Every unique nucleotide sequence was considered a clone and was annotated with V, D and J genes, copy number and frequency. Sequences were labeled productive if in frame, and non-productive if out of frame or containing stop codons. As previously described, clonality was calculated on the basis of Shannon's entropy. The predicted amino acid sequences of productive clones were used to derive the mean CDR3 Kyte-Doolittle hydropathy. The R hclust function was used to hierarchically cluster scaled V gene usage with Manhattan distance and complete linkage. To assess clone sharing by CDR3 amino acid sequence, 12 repertoires per group were resampled over 100 rounds. Repertoires were searched for roughly 70 published EBV-specific and nearly 250 published CMV-specific TCRbeta sequences. Analysis left out a couple of CVID samples that produced under 10,000 sequences, so 42 CVID repertoires remained. TCRdb obtained this table from immuneACCESS and retained in-frame rearrangements with V and J assigned. These tables miss some clones; where compared with another copy, unresolved V genes account for less than half of the shortfall, and the remainder is unexplained. V and J calls and clone size follow that table, whereas D and trimming were derived from the DNA. The sample records approximately 50,000 clones, none occurring a single time. The ten largest clonotypes hold approximately 2.2% of the sample.

Most CVID patients and most healthy controls were of Caucasian heritage. Heparinized peripheral whole blood samples of about 5 to 8.5 ml were collected from each donor. TCRbeta CDR3 repertoires were sequenced from genomic DNA of adults with common variable immune deficiency (CVID) and healthy adult controls. A total of some 22 healthy adult volunteers (about 12 female and 10 or so male; age range roughly 23 to 66 years, mean age about 34) were included in the control group. To isolate peripheral blood mononuclear cells, diluted blood was subjected to density centrifugation over Hypaque 1077 or Ficoll-Paque. Genomic DNA was extracted from unsorted mononuclear cells by Qiagen column purification or by a centrifugation-based method. The entry originates in a study of T cell clonality in common variable immunodeficiency (dated by TCRdb to between 2014 and 2017). Study-level results and caveats: Even though DNA input was the same, control samples had an average of about 80,000 unique sequences each, compared with approximately 32,000 in CVID samples. Correlations of repertoire features with clinical complications were constrained by heterogeneity among patients within the CVID cohort. TCRbeta clonality was higher in CVID subjects than in healthy controls (t-test p = 0.018), and the increase was most characteristic of about a third of subjects. It was noted by the authors that sequencing of the repertoires of T cell subpopulations would be needed to clarify the cause of the increased clonality in CVID. CVID subjects shared fewer TCRbeta clones with each other than healthy controls did (p < 0.0001). Fewer deletions and N-nucleotide insertions were reportedly observed in CVID TCRbeta sequences, and highly modified clones with 13 or more V deletions were reportedly absent from CVID TCRbeta sequences.

The sample consisted of peripheral blood mononuclear cells. The sequence derives from a person aged 18 to 75 in good health.

The sequenced CDR3 bases are TGCGCCAGCAGGCCTAGCGGCACAGATACG. Translation gives CASRPSGTDT. The full CDR3 protein is CASRPSGTDTQYF. The sequence joins TRBV10-1 to TRBJ2-3; the D gene is perhaps TRBD2, from 6 matching bases. The read gets to within 3 residues of the CDR3 end, and the germline J gene fills in the rest. V and J lose 6 bases and 1 base, and a span of 8 bases separates them. CDR1 WNHNN and CDR2 SYGVQD are derived from the germline V gene (reference sequence). The CDR3, cysteine through phenylalanine, is 13 amino acids long. Part of the CDR3 DNA is given, 30 bases translated from base 1.